Listed below are T cell receptor beta chains from one sample, sequenced in a study of lymphopenia after photon versus proton radiotherapy. Measured with immunoSEQ multiplex PCR; TCRdb has only the in-frame clones, and not every one. The sample includes some 20,000 clones, approximately 90% seen only once; the top ten take approximately 12%. Sequenced material: peripheral blood, taken from a patient treated with proton-based radiotherapy. These receptors came from an elderly man with esophageal cancer. Each CDR3 is given with its conserved first and last residue. The order of the fields is J gene, clone size, D gene, V gene, CDR3 protein, CDR3 DNA. The D gene is left open where the match is weak. Rows may omit the clone size; those that give it use once, few, many or a size class.

TRBJ2-7,-,-,TRBV6-6,CASSYPQGTRPYEQYF,TGTGCCAGCAGTTACCCTCAGGGAACACGCCCCTACGAGCAGTACTTC
TRBJ2-4,-,TRBD1,TRBV7-2,CASSFRQGVDKNIQYF,TGTGCCAGCAGCTTCCGACAGGGGGTCGACAAAAACATTCAGTACTTC
TRBJ2-5,-,-,TRBV7-2,CASSLRAGQPQYF,TGTGCCAGCAGCTTAAGGGCAGGCCAGCCCCAGTACTTC
TRBJ2-7,-,TRBD1,TRBV6-5,CASTETGTGIYEQYF,TGTGCCAGCACCGAGACCGGGACAGGGATCTACGAGCAGTACTTC
TRBJ2-5,-,-,TRBV12-5,CASGSWMRETQYF,TGTGCTAGTGGTTCTTGGATGCGTGAGACCCAGTACTTC
TRBJ2-1,-,-,TRBV5-6,CASSLFKLGSYNEQFF,TGTGCCAGCAGCTTGTTTAAGTTGGGTTCCTACAATGAGCAGTTCTTC
TRBJ2-2,-,-,TRBV7-2,CASSLAGLGELFF,TGTGCCAGCAGCTTAGCAGGGCTCGGGGAGCTGTTTTTT
TRBJ1-2,-,-,TRBV4-2,CASSQDRQGPARKSYGYTF,TGTGCCAGCAGCCAAGATCGTCAGGGTCCAGCTCGTAAATCCTATGGCTACACCTTC
TRBJ2-7,-,-,TRBV5-1,CASSFVGPRYEQYF,TGCGCCAGCAGCTTTGTGGGGCCTCGCTACGAGCAGTACTTC
TRBJ1-1,-,-,TRBV18,CASSNLRGSTEAFF,TGTGCCAGCTCTAACCTTAGGGGCAGCACTGAAGCTTTCTTT
TRBJ1-1,-,-,TRBV7-2,CASSLYPPGTRNTEAFF,TGTGCCAGCAGCTTATATCCCCCCGGGACACGGAACACTGAAGCTTTCTTT
TRBJ1-1,-,-,TRBV5-4,CASSRRGDAEAFF,TGTGCCAGCAGTAGAAGGGGGGACGCTGAAGCTTTCTTT
TRBJ2-7,-,-,TRBV4-3,CASSQDRGSGYEQYF,TGCGCCAGCAGCCAAGATAGAGGGAGTGGCTACGAGCAGTACTTC
TRBJ2-3,-,TRBD1,TRBV6-1,CASSEDRGSTDTQYF,TGTGCCAGCAGTGAGGACAGGGGGAGCACAGATACGCAGTATTTT
TRBJ2-3,-,TRBD2,TRBV4-1,CASSQPGLAGGTDTQYF,TGCGCCAGCAGCCAGCCCGGACTAGCGGGGGGCACAGATACGCAGTATTTT
TRBJ1-1,-,-,TRBV18,CASATGNTEAFF,TGTGCCAGCGCGACAGGGAACACTGAAGCTTTCTTT
TRBJ1-2,-,TRBD1,TRBV5-1,CASSRGQDYGYTF,TGCGCCAGCAGCCGGGGACAGGACTATGGCTACACCTTC
TRBJ2-3,-,-,TRBV10-2,CASKGRSTDTQYF,TGCGCCAGCAAAGGCAGAAGCACAGATACGCAGTATTTT
TRBJ1-1,-,-,TRBV29-1,CSVEVGQGNTEAFF,TGCAGCGTTGAGGTGGGGCAAGGGAACACTGAAGCTTTCTTT
TRBJ1-2,-,TRBD1,TRBV7-6,CASSFSGGHGYTF,TGTGCCAGCAGCTTTTCAGGGGGCCATGGCTACACCTTC
TRBJ1-2,-,-,TRBV10-3,CATSSWTRGALLGYTF,TGTGCCACATCCAGCTGGACCCGGGGGGCTCTCTTGGGCTACACCTTC
TRBJ2-7,-,-,TRBV30,CAWSAGSVGFSEQYF,TGTGCCTGGAGTGCTGGCAGTGTGGGGTTCTCCGAGCAGTACTTC
TRBJ2-7,once,-,TRBV30,CAWSAVNEQYF,TGTGCCTGGAGTGCCGTAAACGAGCAGTACTTC
TRBJ2-1,-,TRBD1,TRBV5-3,CARSPRLGTGQGVRNEQFF,TGTGCCAGAAGCCCGAGACTCGGGACTGGACAGGGGGTTCGGAATGAGCAGTTCTTC
TRBJ2-5,few,TRBD2,TRBV5-1,CASSLLTSGSGSRETQYF,TGCGCCAGCAGCCTCCTAACTAGCGGGAGTGGGTCTCGGGAGACCCAGTACTTC
TRBJ2-1,-,TRBD2,TRBV11-2,CASRLAGGPSYNEQFF,TGTGCCAGCAGGCTAGCGGGAGGGCCTTCCTACAATGAGCAGTTCTTC
TRBJ2-1,few,-,TRBV5-1,CASSLNPGSYNEQFF,TGCGCCAGCAGCTTGAACCCGGGATCCTACAATGAGCAGTTCTTC
TRBJ2-1,-,-,TRBV25-1,CASSVSSASYNEQFF,TGTGCCAGCAGTGTCTCGAGCGCCTCCTACAATGAGCAGTTCTTC
TRBJ2-7,-,-,TRBV5-6,CASSSMQGWAYEQYF,TGTGCCAGCAGCTCCATGCAGGGGTGGGCCTACGAGCAGTACTTC